The 16 T cell receptor beta chains given below trace back to one sample, sequenced in a study of cytomegalovirus exposure and HLA in healthy donors. In the PCR, 60 Vbeta and 13 Jbeta primers were used. The table came from immunoSEQ multiplex PCR; TCRdb's copy has only in-frame clones and leaves some out. This sample contains about 210,000 clones. The specimen was PBMCs. These receptors were obtained from a woman aged 30 to 39 in good health and CMV-seropositive.

The chain is built from TRBV4-2 and TRBJ1-5, with D uncertain. Trimming removed 0 bases at V and 6 bases at J, with 6 bases between. CDR1 LGHNA and CDR2 YNFKEQ come from the germline V gene. The CDR3 totals 13 residues. The CDR3 DNA sequence: TGTGCCAGCAGCCAAGAGAGGAGTCAGCCCCAGCATTTT. Translation gives CASSQERSQPQHF.

In regard to this clone: A junction boundary mismatches the germline segment, possibly from a read error. This sample includes further DNA sequences coding for the same CDR3. The J gene is TRBJ1-5, the V gene TRBV28, with D maybe TRBD1 (5 bases). The CDR3 length is 13 residues. The germline CDR1 and CDR2 sequences are MDHEN and SYDVKM. CDR3 coding DNA: TGTGCCAGCACCGGGGGAACCAATCAGCCCCAGCATTTC. Translation gives CASTGGTNQPQHF.

The V gene is TRBV7-9, the J gene TRBJ2-5, with 7 bases fitting TRBD2. Trimming at V came to 1 base and at J to 2 bases, leaving 4 bases not matched to a gene. CDR3 length equals 15 residues. Germline values: CDR1 SEHNR, CDR2 FQNEAQ (reference sequence). In DNA form, the CDR3 reads TGTGCCAGCAGCTTAGAACCGGGACTACAAGAGACCCAGTACTTC. Translation gives CASSLEPGLQETQYF. Full variable domain (missing parts from reference TRBV7-9 and TRBJ2-5): DTGVSQNPRHKITKRGQNVTFRCDPISEHNRLYWYRQTLGQGPEFLTYFQNEAQLEKSRLLSDRFSAERPKGSFSTLEIQRTEQGDSAMYLCASSLEPGLQETQYFGPGTRLLVL.

The V gene is TRBV5-4, the J gene TRBJ2-1; 10 bases fit TRBD2. V lost 2 bases, J lost 3 bases, and 2 bases stayed unmatched. Germline CDR1 and CDR2: SGHNT and YYREEE (reference sequence). The CDR3 runs 15 residues. The CDR3 region is CASSLRTSGYNEQFF. The CDR3 bases are TGTGCCAGCAGCTTAAGGACTAGCGGCTACAATGAGCAGTTCTTC. The full variable domain, with the rest looked up from reference TRBV5-4 and TRBJ2-1, is ETGVTQSPTHLIKTRGQQVTLRCSSQSGHNTVSWYQQALGQGPQFIFQYYREEENGRGNFPPRFSGLQFPNYSSELNVNALELDDSALYLCASSLRTSGYNEQFFGPGTRLTVL.

The chain combines TRBV18 with TRBJ2-5; unclear D gene. CDR1 and CDR2 (germline): KGHSH, LQKENI. The CDR3 covers 13 residues. V gave up 2 bases and J gave up 4 bases, with 8 bases separating them. This chain's CDR3 is CASSPGSGETQYF. The CDR3 DNA reads as TGTGCCAGCTCACCAGGTTCGGGAGAGACCCAGTACTTC.

This chain connects TRBV2 to TRBJ2-3; perhaps TRBD1 as D (6 bases). V was pared by 8 bases and J by 6 bases, with 15 bases between. The CDR3 loop spans 13 amino acids. The germline V gene encodes CDR1 SNHLY and CDR2 FYNNEI. CDR3 coding DNA: TGTGCCAGCTGGCAGGGGATGTTTGATACGCAGTATTTT. Amino acid sequence: CASWQGMFDTQYF.

The chain uses TRBV7-2 and TRBJ2-2, with D tentatively TRBD2 (5 bases). Trimming stripped 1 base from V and 6 bases from J, with 12 bases between. The CDR3 is 15 residues long. The V gene's germline CDR1 is SGHTA and CDR2 FQGNSA. CDR3 amino acids: CASSLVAGWAGELFF. The CDR3, as DNA: TGTGCCAGCAGCTTAGTTGCGGGTTGGGCCGGGGAGCTGTTTTTT.

This sequence joins TRBV19 and TRBJ1-2; 7 positions agree with TRBD1. Trimming at V came to 10 bases and at J to 1 base, leaving 6 bases not matched to a gene. CDR1 is LNHDA and CDR2 is SQIVND in the germline V gene (reference sequence). There are 13 residues in the CDR3. The CDR3: CATRDSVNYGYTF. The DNA for the CDR3 is TGTGCCACTCGGGACAGCGTTAACTATGGCTACACCTTC.

This chain connects TRBV2 to TRBJ2-7, with TRBD1 matching over 9 bases. The CDR3 extends over 15 amino acids. The V gene's germline CDR1 is SNHLY and CDR2 FYNNEI. J gave up 9 bases and V 3 bases, and 12 bases lay outside the gene matches. This chain's CDR3 is CASSDPGTGRGGQYF. The CDR3 DNA follows: TGTGCCAGCAGTGATCCCGGGACAGGGAGAGGAGGGCAGTACTTC.

The V call is TRBV4-1, the J call TRBJ1-4; D is perhaps TRBD1 (5 bases). Trimming removed 1 base at V and 0 bases at J, with 6 bases between. Germline V gene data show CDR1 as MGHRA and CDR2 as YSYEKL. CDR3 length: 15 residues. The CDR3 nucleotides read TGCGCCAGCAGCCAAGCGGGGGCAACTAATGAAAAACTGTTTTTT. Its protein is CASSQAGATNEKLFF.

The chain joins TRBV5-4 to TRBJ2-6; 7 bases agree with TRBD1. J was trimmed by 0 bases and V by 7 bases; bases with no gene match: 10. Germline V gene sequence: CDR1 SGHNT, CDR2 YYREEE (reference sequence). CDR3 length: 17 residues. This chain's CDR3 is CASGRDRSTSGANVLTF. CDR3 in DNA: TGTGCCAGCGGCCGGGACAGATCGACCTCTGGGGCCAACGTCCTGACTTTC.

V and J are TRBV28 and TRBJ1-4; D possibly corresponds to TRBD1 (5 bases). Germline CDR1 reads MDHEN; CDR2 reads SYDVKM. V dropped 4 bases and J dropped 3 bases, with 15 bases sitting between them. The CDR3 spans 16 residues. In DNA, the CDR3 is TGTGCCAGCAGTTCCACCCACTCAGGGTCTAATGAAAAACTGTTTTTT. Protein sequence: CASSSTHSGSNEKLFF.

The J gene is TRBJ2-7, the V gene TRBV2, with TRBD1 matching over 9 bases. The V and J ends lost 6 bases and 7 bases, in that order; junction bases with no gene match: 10. The CDR3 consists of 14 residues. CDR1 SNHLY and CDR2 FYNNEI come from the germline V gene. CDR3 sequence reads: CASRPGTGYQEQYF. CDR3 sequence (DNA): TGTGCCAGCAGACCCGGGACAGGGTATCAAGAGCAGTACTTC. Filled out from reference TRBV2 and TRBJ2-7, the complete variable domain reads EPEVTQTPSHQVTQMGQEVILRCVPISNHLYFYWYRQILGQKVEFLVSFYNNEISEKSEIFDDQFSVERPDGSNFTLKIRSTKLEDSAMYFCASRPGTGYQEQYFGPGTRLTVT.

This chain joins TRBV6-6 and TRBJ2-7; weak D call: TRBD2 (5 bases). V was cut by 7 bases and J by 3 bases, with 7 bases left in between. The length of the CDR3 is 11 residues. Germline CDR1 MNHNY, CDR2 SVGAGI (reference sequence). Written as DNA, the CDR3 is TGTGCCAGCAAAGCGGTCTACGAGCAGTACTTC. Translated: CASKAVYEQYF.

V gene TRBV27 combines with J gene TRBJ2-7; 14 bases map to TRBD2. There are 17 residues in the CDR3. Per the germline V gene, CDR1 is MNHEY and CDR2 is SMNVEV (reference sequence). Trimming cost V 6 bases and J 2 bases; bases outside gene matches: 9. The CDR3 loop is CASRVRTSGGPAYEQYF. CDR3 nucleotides: TGTGCCAGCAGGGTAAGGACTAGCGGGGGGCCGGCCTACGAGCAGTACTTC.

The chain is built from TRBV5-4 and TRBJ2-1; D unresolved. This CDR3 contains 12 residues. Trimming stripped 3 bases from V and 3 bases from J, with 4 bases between. Germline assignment: CDR1 SGHNT and CDR2 YYREEE (reference sequence). Here the CDR3 DNA reads TGTGCCAGCAGCTCAGACTACAATGAGCAGTTCTTC. This encodes CASSSDYNEQFF.